One sample yielded the 7 T cell receptor beta chains listed below, sequenced in a study of T-cell reconstitution after alpha-beta-depleted transplantation in children. It was with unique molecular identifiers that the TCRbeta library was prepared. TCRdb re-called the PCR reads through MiXCR, storing one row per CDR3 protein. This table has over 200,000 distinct CDR3 sequences, about 8.4% appearing once. The source was PBMCs, mostly from graft donor cells, collected 360 days after TCRalphabeta/CD19-depleted stem cell transplant. These receptors came from a male patient aged 2 to 9 who had a stem cell transplant for acute myeloid leukemia, so the T cells may come from the graft donor.

This clonotype was seen ten or more times. The V gene is TRBV6-5, the J gene TRBJ2-1; TRBD2 might be the D (6 bases). V lost 3 bases, J lost 4 bases, and 13 bases lay in between. Germline V gene lookup returns CDR1 MNHEY and CDR2 SVGAGI. This CDR3 contains 15 residues. The CDR3 DNA reads TGTGCCAGCAGTTATGCGGACGGGAGATACAATGAGCAGTTCTTC. This gives the protein CASSYADGRYNEQFF.

Many counts were recorded for this clonotype. The rearrangement joins TRBV6-5 to TRBJ2-2, with D possibly TRBD1 on 6 matching bases. Trimming pared 2 bases from V and 6 bases from J, leaving 13 bases between. The CDR3 covers 15 residues. CDR1 MNHEY and CDR2 SVGAGI come from the germline V gene. The CDR3 reads CASSYDRSWAGELFF. DNA of the CDR3: TGTGCCAGCAGTTACGACAGGTCCTGGGCCGGGGAGCTGTTTTTT.

This clonotype is a singleton in its sample. Mismatch with germline at one junction end may stem from a read error. The chain recombines TRBV7-2 with TRBJ1-1; D not resolved. Germline V CDR1 and CDR2: SGHTA, FQGNSA. This CDR3 contains 16 residues. The CDR3 DNA follows: TGTGCCAGCAGCCGTGCCCAGAGGGTGGGGAACACTGGAGCTTTCTTT. It translates to CASSRAQRVGNTGAFF.

This clonotype was observed at least ten times. V and J are TRBV12-3 or TRBV12-4 and TRBJ1-6; unclear D gene. V gave up 3 bases and J gave up 5 bases, with 8 bases separating them. CDR3 length: 14 amino acids. The DNA for the CDR3 is TGTGCCAGCAGTTTCCAGGAAAATAATTCACCCCTCCACTTT. Protein sequence: CASSFQENNSPLHF.

This clonotype was recorded a few times. The chain is built from TRBV12-3 or TRBV12-4 and TRBJ2-1; 7 positions agree with TRBD2. CDR3 size: 16 residues. The trim removed 5 bases at V and 6 bases at J, leaving 13 bases unmatched. CDR3 residues: CASSPPGGRKVNEQFF. In DNA, the CDR3 is TGTGCCAGCAGTCCCCCGGGCGGGAGAAAAGTCAATGAGCAGTTCTTC.

The sample holds a few counts of this clonotype. The chain combines TRBV15 with TRBJ1-4; D perhaps matches TRBD1 (6 bases). Germline V lookup: CDR1 LNHNV, CDR2 YYDKDF (reference sequence). The V gene lost 4 bases and the J gene lost 7 bases, with 16 bases spanning the gap. The CDR3 has 15 amino acids. The CDR3 loop is CATSILRGGGEKLFF. The CDR3 bases are TGTGCCACCAGCATTCTCCGTGGGGGCGGTGAAAAACTGTTTTTT.

This clonotype was counted only a few times. The chain is built from TRBV3-1 and TRBJ1-1; 7 bases align to TRBD1. This CDR3 is 15 amino acids long. The V gene's germline CDR1 is LGHDT and CDR2 YNNKEL (reference sequence). With 4 bases clipped from V and 4 bases from J, the junction kept 9 bases outside the gene matches. DNA for the CDR3: TGTGCCAGCAGCCTAAAGGGAGGGGGCACCACTGAAGCTTTCTTT. Its protein is CASSLKGGGTTEAFF. The full variable domain, completed using reference TRBV3-1 and TRBJ1-1, is DTAVSQTPKYLVTQMGNDKSIKCEQNLGHDTMYWYKQDSKKFLKIMFSYNNKELIINETVPNRFSPKSPDKAHLNLHINSLELGDSAVYFCASSLKGGGTTEAFFGQGTRLTVV.